This T cell receptor beta chain was sequenced in a study of T-cell memory formation after mild COVID-19. Trimming shortened V by 0 bases and J by 7 bases, and 16 bases separated the two germline ends. Germline-derived CDR1 and CDR2 are SGDLS and YYNGEE. This CDR3 spans 15 amino acids. Amplification by 5'RACE using constant-segment primers produced TCR alpha and TCR beta cDNA libraries that carried sample barcodes and UMIs. Via MiXCR, TCRdb re-called the 5' RACE reads, giving one row per CDR3 protein. The data hold approximately 300,000 distinct CDR3 sequences, with 15% observed a single time. The gene calls are TRBV9 and TRBJ1-2; D not resolved. The TCR sequence derives from a man between 18 and 29 years old who had mild COVID-19 (a few samples of this study predate the infection). Cell type and time point are not known. The sample comprised PBMCs or a T cell subset sorted from them (not recorded which). Written as DNA, the CDR3 is TGTGCCAGCAGCGTAGCTCCTGGCAGCCCCCTTGGCTACACCTTC. Amino acid sequence: CASSVAPGSPLGYTF.